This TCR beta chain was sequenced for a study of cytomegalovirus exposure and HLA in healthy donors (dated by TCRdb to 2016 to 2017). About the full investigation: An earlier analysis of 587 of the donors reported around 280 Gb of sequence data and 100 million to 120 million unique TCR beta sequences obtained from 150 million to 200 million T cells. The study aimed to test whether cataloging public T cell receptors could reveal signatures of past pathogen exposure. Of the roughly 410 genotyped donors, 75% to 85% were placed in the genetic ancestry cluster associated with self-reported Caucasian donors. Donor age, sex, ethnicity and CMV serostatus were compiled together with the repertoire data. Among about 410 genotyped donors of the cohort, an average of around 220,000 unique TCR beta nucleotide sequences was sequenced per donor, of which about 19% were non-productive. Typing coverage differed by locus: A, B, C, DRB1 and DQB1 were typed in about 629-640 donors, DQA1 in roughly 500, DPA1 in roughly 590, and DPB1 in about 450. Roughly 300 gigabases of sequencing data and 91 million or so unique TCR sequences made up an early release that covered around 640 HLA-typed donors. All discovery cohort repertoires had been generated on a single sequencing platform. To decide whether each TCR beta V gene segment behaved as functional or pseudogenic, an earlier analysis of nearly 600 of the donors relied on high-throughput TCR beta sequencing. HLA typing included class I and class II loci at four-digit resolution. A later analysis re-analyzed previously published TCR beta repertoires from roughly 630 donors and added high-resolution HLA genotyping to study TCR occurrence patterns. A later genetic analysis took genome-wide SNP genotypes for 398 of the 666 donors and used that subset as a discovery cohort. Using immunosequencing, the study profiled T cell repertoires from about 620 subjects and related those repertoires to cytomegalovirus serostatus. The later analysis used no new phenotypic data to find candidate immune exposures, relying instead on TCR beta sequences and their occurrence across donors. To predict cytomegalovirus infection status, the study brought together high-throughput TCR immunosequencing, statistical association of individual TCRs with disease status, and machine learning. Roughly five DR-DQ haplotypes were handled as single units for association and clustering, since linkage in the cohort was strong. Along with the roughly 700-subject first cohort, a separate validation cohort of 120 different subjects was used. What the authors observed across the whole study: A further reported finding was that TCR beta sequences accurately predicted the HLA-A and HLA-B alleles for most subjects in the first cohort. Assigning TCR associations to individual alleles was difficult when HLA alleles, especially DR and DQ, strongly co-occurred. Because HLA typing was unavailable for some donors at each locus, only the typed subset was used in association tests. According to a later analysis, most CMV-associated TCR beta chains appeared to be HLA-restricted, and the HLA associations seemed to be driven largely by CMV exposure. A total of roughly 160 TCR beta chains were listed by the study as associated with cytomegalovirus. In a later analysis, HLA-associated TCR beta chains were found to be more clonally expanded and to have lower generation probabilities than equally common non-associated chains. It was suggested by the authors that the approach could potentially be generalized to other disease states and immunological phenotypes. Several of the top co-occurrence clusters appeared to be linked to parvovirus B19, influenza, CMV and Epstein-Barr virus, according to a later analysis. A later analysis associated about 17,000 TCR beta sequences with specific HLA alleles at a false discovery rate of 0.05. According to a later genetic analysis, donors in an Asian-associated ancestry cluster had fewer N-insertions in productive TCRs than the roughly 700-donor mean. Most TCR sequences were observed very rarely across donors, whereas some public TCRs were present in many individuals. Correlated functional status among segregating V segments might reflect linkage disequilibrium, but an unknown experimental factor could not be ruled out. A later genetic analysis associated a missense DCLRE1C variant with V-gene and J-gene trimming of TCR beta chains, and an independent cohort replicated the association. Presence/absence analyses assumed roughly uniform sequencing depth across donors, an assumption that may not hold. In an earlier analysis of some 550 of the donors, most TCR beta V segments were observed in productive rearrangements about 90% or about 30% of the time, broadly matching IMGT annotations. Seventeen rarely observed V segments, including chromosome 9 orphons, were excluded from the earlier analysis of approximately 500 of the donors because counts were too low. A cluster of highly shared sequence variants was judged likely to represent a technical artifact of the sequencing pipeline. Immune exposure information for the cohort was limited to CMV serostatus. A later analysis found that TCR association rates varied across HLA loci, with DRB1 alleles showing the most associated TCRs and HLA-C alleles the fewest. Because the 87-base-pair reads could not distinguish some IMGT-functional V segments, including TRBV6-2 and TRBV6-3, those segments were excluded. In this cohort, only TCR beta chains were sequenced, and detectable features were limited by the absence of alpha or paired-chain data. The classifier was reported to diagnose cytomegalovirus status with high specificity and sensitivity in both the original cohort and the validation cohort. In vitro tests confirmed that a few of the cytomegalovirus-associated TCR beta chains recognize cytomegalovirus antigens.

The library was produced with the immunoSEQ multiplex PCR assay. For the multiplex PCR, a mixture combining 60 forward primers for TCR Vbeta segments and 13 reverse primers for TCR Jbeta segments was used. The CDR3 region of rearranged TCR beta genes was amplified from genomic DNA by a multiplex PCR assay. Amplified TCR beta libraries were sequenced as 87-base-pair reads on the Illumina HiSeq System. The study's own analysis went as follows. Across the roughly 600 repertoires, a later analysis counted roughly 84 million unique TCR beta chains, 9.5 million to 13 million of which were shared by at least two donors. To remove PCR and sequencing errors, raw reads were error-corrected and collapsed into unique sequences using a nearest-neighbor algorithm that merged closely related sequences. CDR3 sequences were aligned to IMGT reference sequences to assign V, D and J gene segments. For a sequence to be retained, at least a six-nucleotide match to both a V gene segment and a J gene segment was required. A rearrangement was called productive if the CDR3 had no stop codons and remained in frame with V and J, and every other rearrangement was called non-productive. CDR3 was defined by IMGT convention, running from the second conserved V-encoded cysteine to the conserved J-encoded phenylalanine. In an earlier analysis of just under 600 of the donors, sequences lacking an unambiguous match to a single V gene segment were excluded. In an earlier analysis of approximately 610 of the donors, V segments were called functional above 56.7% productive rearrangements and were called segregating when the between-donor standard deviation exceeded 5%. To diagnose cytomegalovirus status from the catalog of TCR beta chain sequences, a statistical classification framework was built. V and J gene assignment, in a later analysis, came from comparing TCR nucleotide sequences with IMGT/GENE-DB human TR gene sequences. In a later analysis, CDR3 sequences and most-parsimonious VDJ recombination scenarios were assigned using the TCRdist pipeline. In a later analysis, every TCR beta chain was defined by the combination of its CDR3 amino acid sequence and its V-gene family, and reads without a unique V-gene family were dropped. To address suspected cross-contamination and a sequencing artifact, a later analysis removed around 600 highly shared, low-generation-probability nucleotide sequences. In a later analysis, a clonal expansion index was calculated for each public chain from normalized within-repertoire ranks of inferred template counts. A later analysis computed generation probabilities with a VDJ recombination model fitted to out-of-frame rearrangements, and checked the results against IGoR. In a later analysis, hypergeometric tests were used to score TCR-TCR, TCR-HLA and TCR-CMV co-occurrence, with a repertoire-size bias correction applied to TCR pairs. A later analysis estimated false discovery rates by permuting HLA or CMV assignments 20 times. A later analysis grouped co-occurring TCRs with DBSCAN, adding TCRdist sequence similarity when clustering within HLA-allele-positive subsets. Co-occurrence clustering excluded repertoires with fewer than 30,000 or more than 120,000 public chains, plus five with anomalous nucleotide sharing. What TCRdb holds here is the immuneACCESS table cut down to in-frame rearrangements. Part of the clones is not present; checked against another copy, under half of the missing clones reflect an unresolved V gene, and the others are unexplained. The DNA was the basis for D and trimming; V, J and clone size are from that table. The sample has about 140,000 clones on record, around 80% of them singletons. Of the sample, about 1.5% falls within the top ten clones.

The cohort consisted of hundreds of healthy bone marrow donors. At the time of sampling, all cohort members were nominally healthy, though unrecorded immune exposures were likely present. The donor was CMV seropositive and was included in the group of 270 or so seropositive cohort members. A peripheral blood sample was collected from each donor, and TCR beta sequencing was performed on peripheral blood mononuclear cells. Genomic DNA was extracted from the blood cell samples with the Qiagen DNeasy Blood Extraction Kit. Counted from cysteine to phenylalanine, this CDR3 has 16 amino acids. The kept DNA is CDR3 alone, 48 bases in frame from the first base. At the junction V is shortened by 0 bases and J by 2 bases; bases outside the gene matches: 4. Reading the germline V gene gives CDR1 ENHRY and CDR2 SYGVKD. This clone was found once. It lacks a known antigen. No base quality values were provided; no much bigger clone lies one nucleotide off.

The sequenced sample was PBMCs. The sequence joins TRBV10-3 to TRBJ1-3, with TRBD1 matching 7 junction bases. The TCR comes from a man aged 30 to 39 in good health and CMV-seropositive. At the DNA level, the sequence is TGTGCCATCAGTGAGTCAAAACAGGGGACTGGAAACACCATATATTTT. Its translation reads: CAISESKQGTGNTIYF.